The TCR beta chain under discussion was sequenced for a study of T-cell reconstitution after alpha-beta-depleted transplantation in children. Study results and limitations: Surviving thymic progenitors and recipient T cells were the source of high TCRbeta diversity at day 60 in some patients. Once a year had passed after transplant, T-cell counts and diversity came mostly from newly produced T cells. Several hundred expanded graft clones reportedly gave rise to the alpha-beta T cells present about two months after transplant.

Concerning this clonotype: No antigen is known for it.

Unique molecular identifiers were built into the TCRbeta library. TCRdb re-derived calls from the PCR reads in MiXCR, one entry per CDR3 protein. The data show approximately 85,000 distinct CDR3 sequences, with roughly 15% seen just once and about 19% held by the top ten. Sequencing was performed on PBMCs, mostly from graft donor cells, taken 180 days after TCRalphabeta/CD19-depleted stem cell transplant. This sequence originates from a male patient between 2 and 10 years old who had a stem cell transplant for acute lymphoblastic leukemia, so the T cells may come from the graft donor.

This CDR3 is CASSFHSGRSYGYTF. The CDR3 DNA follows: TGTGCCAGCAGTTTTCACAGCGGACGGTCCTATGGCTACACCTTC. This chain joins TRBV12-3 or TRBV12-4 and TRBJ1-2; D unclear. The ends were cut back, 3 bases at V and 4 bases at J, with 15 bases in the middle. This CDR3 region has 15 residues.